The 3 T cell receptor beta chains given below trace back to one sample, sequenced in a study of Ad26.COV2.S vaccination and SARS-CoV-2 variants. As for treatment: roughly 18 received Ad26.COV2.S at low or high dose, single or two shots; several received placebo; per-sample allocation not given. Samples analyzed were those drawn on day 63 after the first vaccine or placebo injection. Profiled with immunoSEQ multiplex PCR; TCRdb holds only in-frame clones, not every one. The data contain about 680,000 clones, 80% to 90% of them singletons. This material consisted of peripheral blood, taken in a trial of Ad26.COV2.S vaccine versus placebo. Source of these receptors: a person between 18 and 65 years old who received the Ad26.COV2.S COVID-19 vaccine or a placebo.

V gene TRBV6-5 combines with J gene TRBJ1-4; tentative D call: TRBD1 (5 bases). Germline assignment: CDR1 MNHEY and CDR2 SVGAGI. CDR3 length equals 15 residues. Trimming took off 0 bases at V and 8 bases at J, with 13 bases between the two ends. This chain's CDR3 is CASSYSMGGGEKLFF. The CDR3 region has the DNA TGTGCCAGCAGTTACTCGATGGGGGGAGGCGAAAAACTGTTTTTT.

The rearrangement uses TRBV19 and TRBJ1-3; tentatively, D is TRBD1 (5 bases). Germline loops: CDR1 LNHDA, CDR2 SQIVND (reference sequence). This CDR3 spans 11 amino acids. Trimming took off 4 bases at V and 8 bases at J, with 6 bases between the two ends. The CDR3 bases are TGTGCCAGTAGTAAGGGGTACACCATATATTTT. Its protein is CASSKGYTIYF.

The chain uses TRBV10-3 and TRBJ1-1; 10 positions match TRBD1. The CDR3 sequence is 14 residues long. V lost 7 bases, J lost 5 bases, and 7 bases stayed unmatched. Germline V gene data show CDR1 as ENHRY and CDR2 as SYGVKD. The CDR3 loop reads CAINGQGVGTEAFF. The CDR3 bases are TGTGCCATCAACGGACAGGGGGTGGGAACTGAAGCTTTCTTT.